The T cell receptor (beta chain) under discussion was sequenced for a study of vaccination effects on CD4 cells after COVID-19. Study-wide results and caveats: Healthy vaccine recipients' vaccine-induced clones were almost all SARS-CoV-2 mono-reactive.

Germline CDR1 is SGHNT and CDR2 is YYREEE (reference sequence). The CDR3 sequence is 18 residues long. Unmatched junction bases numbered 9, after V lost 5 bases and J lost 0 bases. This clone was seen just once. Antigen unknown. Produced via immunoSEQ multiplex PCR; TCRdb's table is partial and in-frame only. This table holds around 40,000 clones, roughly 72% found once. After around nine days in culture, the CD4+ T cells were isolated. As their vaccination, participants received two doses of either BNT162b2 or mRNA-1273. The origin of this receptor is a human donor who received a COVID-19 vaccine. Sequenced here: CD4+ T cells from PBMCs cultured without peptide, sampled after COVID-19 vaccination. The gene calls are TRBV5-4 and TRBJ2-3; 13 bases line up with TRBD2. The CDR3 DNA is TGTGCCAGCAGAACCGGGACTAGCGGGGTTCGTAGCACAGATACGCAGTATTTT. It specifies CASRTGTSGVRSTDTQYF.